The following is a T cell receptor beta chain sequence with its context. The target of this receptor is not known. No base quality values were provided; no much bigger clone lies one nucleotide off. The data were taken from a study of shared clonotypes between healthy human individuals (dated by TCRdb to about 2020). Background for the entire study: The cohort comprised a couple of women and a few men aged 18 to 49 years. For each donor, CD4 naive and CD4 memory were each given three plates, CD8 naive was given two plates, and CD8 memory was given one plate. To estimate repertoire size and how much clonotype sharing occurs between individuals, the study deeply sequenced the blood TCR repertoires of 4 to 6 healthy adults. Different laboratories and diverse techniques were used to prepare libraries and sequence TCR repertoires, to increase sequencing depth and limit assay-specific biases. Per donor, leukapheresis produced somewhere between about 0.85 and 8.9 billion PBMCs.

The CDR3 sequence holds 14 residues, the cysteine and phenylalanine included. Of all the DNA, just the CDR3 is kept, 42 bases in frame from base 1. The junction shows trimming of 5 bases on V and 5 bases on J, and the gene matches do not reach 7 bases of it. CDR1 MNHNY and CDR2 SVGAGI are derived from the germline V gene (reference sequence). Using the deep immunoSEQ assay, TCR CDR3 regions were amplified from genomic DNA by multiplex PCR. Extracted genomic DNA from each cell subset was distributed evenly across all wells of several immunoSEQ 96-well plates, and each plate was treated as a replicate. For sorted subsets, each replicate PCR was loaded with about 0.2 ug genomic DNA, equivalent to some 31,000 T cell genomes. The purified libraries were quantified using a Qubit 3.0 fluorometer, sized with a Bioanalyzer 2100, and then quantified again using the KAPA Library Quantification kit. A separate single-read 150-cycle Illumina NextSeq 550 flow cell was used to sequence each immunoSEQ 96-well plate. Under the source paper's analysis protocol: The immunoSEQ output contained only junctional sequences without quality scores, so filtering could not match that applied to full-length reads. To assign V/J genes and CDR3, sequences were annotated using PyIR, a Python wrapper for IgBLAST v1.9, with IMGT germline references. Reads were removed for weak V/J assignments (E-value above 1e-6), missing CDR3, stop codons, out-of-frame junctions, or ambiguous translated residues. V3J clonotypes were defined as sequences sharing the same inferred V gene, J gene, and CDR3 amino acid sequence. Percentage overlap between repertoires was computed as shared unique clonotypes divided by the size of the smaller repertoire. Richness of each repertoire was evaluated using RTK rarefaction, the Chao1 estimator, and Recon v2.1 estimates of unobserved clonotypes. Generation probabilities for all TCRbeta clonotypes obtained by the gDNA method from a handful of donors were computed using OLGA. Entries here come from immuneACCESS through TCRdb and include only in-frame sequences with V and J called. Some clones fail to appear in such tables; in the studies checked, an unresolved V gene covers under half of the shortfall, and the cause of the remainder is unknown. The DNA was the basis for D and trimming; V, J and clone size are from that table. Recorded for this sample are about 2 million clones; approximately 94% of them occurred a single time. Clones ranked in the top ten supply 0.85% to 1.3% of the sample.

Overall results and qualifications from the work: The genetic and exposure-history diversity represented was limited by the small number of donors. Larger estimated clonotype richness was generally found for naive subsets than for memory subsets. Across a few donors, approximately 4.6% of naive CD4, around 3.5% of naive CD8, 2% to 2.5% of memory CD4, and 0.4% to 0.45% of memory CD8 clonotypes were shared. Incomplete sequencing was indicated by rarefaction of sorted-subset datasets, despite the large sequencing depth. Compared with non-shared clonotypes, clonotypes shared by all four sorted-subset donors had higher generation probabilities. Based on pairwise subsampling, the degree of clonotype sharing among donors was expected to be affected by sequencing depth. Only blood was sampled, and tissue TCR repertoires likely differ from those in blood.

CD8 naive samples consisted of CD45RO-negative cells that were positively selected for CCR7, yielding a CD45RA+CCR7+ population without TemRA cells. Donors were healthy HIV-negative adults with no recently reported acute infections or vaccinations. Only Caucasian adults living in Nashville, Tennessee, USA were represented among the donors. Blood was collected by leukapheresis, and PBMCs were isolated by Ficoll-Histopaque density gradient centrifugation and then cryopreserved in liquid nitrogen vapor phase. Purity and quantity of every magnetically sorted T cell population were checked by analytical flow cytometry. Each sorted fraction had its genomic DNA isolated and then quantified by UV absorbance on a Nanodrop 2000c.

The rearranged chain carries TRBV6-6 and TRBJ2-5, and TRBD1 aligns with 8 junction nucleotides. The sample was naive CD8+ T cells sorted from blood. The cell subset or site tag for this specimen amounts to: CD45RA+CCR7+. The receptor's source is a man in his late teens or twenties in good health. Here is the DNA: TGTGCCAGCAGTCTGGACAGGGTAGTGGAGACCCAGTACTTC. This translates into CASSLDRVVETQYF.